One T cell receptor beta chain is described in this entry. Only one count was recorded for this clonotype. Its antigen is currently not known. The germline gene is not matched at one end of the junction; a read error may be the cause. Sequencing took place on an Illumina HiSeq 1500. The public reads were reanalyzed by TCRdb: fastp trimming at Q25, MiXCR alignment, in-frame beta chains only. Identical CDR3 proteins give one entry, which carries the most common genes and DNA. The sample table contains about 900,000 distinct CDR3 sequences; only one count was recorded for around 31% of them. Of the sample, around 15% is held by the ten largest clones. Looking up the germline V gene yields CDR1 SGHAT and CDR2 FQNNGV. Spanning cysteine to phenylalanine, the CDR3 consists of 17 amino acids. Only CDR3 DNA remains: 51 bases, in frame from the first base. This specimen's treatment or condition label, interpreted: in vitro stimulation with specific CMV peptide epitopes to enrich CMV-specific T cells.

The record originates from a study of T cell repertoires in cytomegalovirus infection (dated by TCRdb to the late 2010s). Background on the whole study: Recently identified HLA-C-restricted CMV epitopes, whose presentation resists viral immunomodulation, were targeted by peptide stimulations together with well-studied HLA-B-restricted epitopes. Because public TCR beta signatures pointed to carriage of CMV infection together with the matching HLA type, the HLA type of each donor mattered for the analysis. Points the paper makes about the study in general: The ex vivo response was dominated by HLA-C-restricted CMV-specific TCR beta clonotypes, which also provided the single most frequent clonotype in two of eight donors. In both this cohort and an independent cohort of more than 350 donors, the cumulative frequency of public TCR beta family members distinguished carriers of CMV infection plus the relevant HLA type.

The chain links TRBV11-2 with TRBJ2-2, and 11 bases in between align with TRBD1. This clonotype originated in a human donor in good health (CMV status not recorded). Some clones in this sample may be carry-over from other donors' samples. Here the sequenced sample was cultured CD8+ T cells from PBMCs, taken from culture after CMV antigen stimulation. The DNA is TGTGCCAACAGCTTTATGGACAGGGGGCGCAGGACCGGGGAGCTGTTTTTT. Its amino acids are CANSFMDRGRRTGELFF.